The TCR beta chain under discussion was sequenced for a study of a mutant IDH1 vaccine in newly diagnosed glioma. Turning to the study itself: Before enrollment, patients got radiotherapy alone, temozolomide alone, or mostly the combination. Notes on the study in general: Top peripheral T cell clonotype shifts appeared unrelated to pseudoprogression.

To note about this clone: What it binds is unknown.

Assay: immunoSEQ multiplex PCR; the TCRdb copy retains only in-frame clones and omits some. The sample holds approximately 41,000 clones, roughly 80% seen once. The CDR3 loop spans 16 amino acids. CDR1 LNHDA and CDR2 SQIVND come from the germline V gene (reference sequence). The ends lost 5 bases at V and 2 bases at J; junction bases unmatched: 8. Time point given: week 23, last vaccination. The content of each vaccine dose was 300 ug of mutant IDH1 20-mer peptide, and topical imiquimod accompanied it. The V gene is TRBV19, the J gene TRBJ2-3; 9 bases align to TRBD2. The sequence was collected from a man aged 35 to 55 with glioma. This specimen consisted of PBMCs, obtained from a glioma patient whose treatment included an IDH1 peptide vaccine. Here the CDR3 DNA reads TGTGCCAGTAGTTCCGGACTAGCGAAGTTCACAGATACGCAGTATTTT. Protein product: CASSSGLAKFTDTQYF.